The clone carrying this T cell receptor (beta chain) counts as medium-sized (0.01 to 0.1%). Antigen unknown. The TCR library protocol was used to attach unique molecular identifiers. These identifiers were attached to individual cDNA molecules. Each CDR3 protein gets one entry after TCRdb re-called the 5' RACE reads with MiXCR. The sample has over 15,000 distinct CDR3 sequences; around 5.1% are singletons. This entry belongs to a study of early T cells in non-severe SARS-CoV-2 infection. At the level of the study: Investigators sequenced bulk RNA drawn from unsorted whole blood, and chains remained unpaired. Study results and limitations: Matches to VDJdb favored anti-spike CD8 responses and missed private and CD4 specificities.

Trimming removed 8 bases at V and 5 bases at J, with 5 bases between. The CDR3 covers 10 residues. Germline CDR1 and CDR2: MNHEY and SVGAGI. The material sequenced was whole blood. This rearrangement joins TRBV6-5 to TRBJ2-3; no definite D call. This TCR derives from an adult who was a healthcare worker with PCR-confirmed SARS-CoV-2 infection or an uninfected control (not recorded which). This chain's CDR3 is CASYEDTQYF. The DNA for the CDR3 is TGTGCCAGCTACGAAGATACGCAGTATTTT.